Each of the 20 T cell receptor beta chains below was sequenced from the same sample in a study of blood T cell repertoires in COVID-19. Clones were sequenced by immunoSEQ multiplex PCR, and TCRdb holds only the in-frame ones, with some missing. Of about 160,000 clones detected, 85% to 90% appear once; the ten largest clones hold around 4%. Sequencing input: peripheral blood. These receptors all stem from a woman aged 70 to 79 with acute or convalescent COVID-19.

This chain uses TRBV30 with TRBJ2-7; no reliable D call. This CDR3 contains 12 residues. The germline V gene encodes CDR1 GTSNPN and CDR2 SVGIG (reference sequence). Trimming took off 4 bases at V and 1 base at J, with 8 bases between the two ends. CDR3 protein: CAWNSQSYEQYF. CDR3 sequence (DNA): TGTGCCTGGAACAGTCAGTCCTACGAGCAGTACTTC.

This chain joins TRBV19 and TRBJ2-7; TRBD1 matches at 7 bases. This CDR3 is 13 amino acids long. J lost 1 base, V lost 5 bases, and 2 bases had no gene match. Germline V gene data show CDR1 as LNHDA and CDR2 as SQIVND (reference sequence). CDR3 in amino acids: CASSGGQSYEQYF. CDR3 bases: TGTGCCAGTAGTGGGGGACAGTCCTACGAGCAGTACTTC. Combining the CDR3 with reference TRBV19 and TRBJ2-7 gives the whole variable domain DGGITQSPKYLFRKEGQNVTLSCEQNLNHDAMYWYRQDPGQGLRLIYYSQIVNDFQKGDIAEGYSVSREKKESFPLTVTSAQKNPTAFYLCASSGGQSYEQYFGPGTRLTVT.

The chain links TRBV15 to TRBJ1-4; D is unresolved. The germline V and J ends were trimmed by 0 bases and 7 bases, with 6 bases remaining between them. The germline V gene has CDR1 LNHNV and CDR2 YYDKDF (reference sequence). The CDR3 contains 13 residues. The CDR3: CATSRDLGEKLFF. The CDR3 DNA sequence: TGTGCCACCAGCAGAGATCTAGGTGAAAAACTGTTTTTT.

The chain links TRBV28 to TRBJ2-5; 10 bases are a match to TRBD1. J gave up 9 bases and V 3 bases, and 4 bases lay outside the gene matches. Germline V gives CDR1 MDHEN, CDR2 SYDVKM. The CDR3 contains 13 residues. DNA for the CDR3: TGTGCCAGCAGTTTGGACAGGGGGTGGTCCCAGTACTTC. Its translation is CASSLDRGWSQYF.

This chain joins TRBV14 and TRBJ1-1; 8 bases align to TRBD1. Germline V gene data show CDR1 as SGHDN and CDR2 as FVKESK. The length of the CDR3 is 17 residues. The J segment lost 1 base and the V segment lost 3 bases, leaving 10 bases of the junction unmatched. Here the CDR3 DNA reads TGTGCCAGCAGCCAGGACAGGGTTGGGTTGTCGAACACTGAAGCTTTCTTT. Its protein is CASSQDRVGLSNTEAFF.

DNA for the CDR3: TGTGCCAGCAGCTTGGAGGCGGGGAACACTGAAGCTTTCTTT. It encodes CASSLEAGNTEAFF. The chain carries TRBV5-4 and TRBJ1-1; D is unresolved. Germline V lookup: CDR1 SGHNT, CDR2 YYREEE (reference sequence). Trimming removed 0 bases at V and 1 base at J, with 7 bases between. The CDR3 spans 14 residues.

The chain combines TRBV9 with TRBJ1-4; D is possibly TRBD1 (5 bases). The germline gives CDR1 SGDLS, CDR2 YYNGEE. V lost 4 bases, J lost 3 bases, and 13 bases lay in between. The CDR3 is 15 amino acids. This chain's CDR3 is CASSPEGAPNEKLFF. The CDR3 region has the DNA TGTGCCAGCAGCCCAGAAGGGGCCCCTAATGAAAAACTGTTTTTT.

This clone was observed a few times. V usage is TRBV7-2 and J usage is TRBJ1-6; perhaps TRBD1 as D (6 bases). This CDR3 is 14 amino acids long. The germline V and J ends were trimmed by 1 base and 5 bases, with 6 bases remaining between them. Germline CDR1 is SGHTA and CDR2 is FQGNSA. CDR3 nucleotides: TGTGCCAGCAGCTTAGGGACAGATAATTCACCCCTCCACTTT. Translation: CASSLGTDNSPLHF.

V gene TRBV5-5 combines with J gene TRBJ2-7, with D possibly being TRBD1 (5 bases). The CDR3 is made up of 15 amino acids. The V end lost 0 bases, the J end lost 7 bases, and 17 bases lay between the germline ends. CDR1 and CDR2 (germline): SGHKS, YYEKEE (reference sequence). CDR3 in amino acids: CASSLDPQGGREQYF. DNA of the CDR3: TGTGCCAGCAGCTTGGATCCCCAGGGTGGTCGGGAGCAGTACTTC.

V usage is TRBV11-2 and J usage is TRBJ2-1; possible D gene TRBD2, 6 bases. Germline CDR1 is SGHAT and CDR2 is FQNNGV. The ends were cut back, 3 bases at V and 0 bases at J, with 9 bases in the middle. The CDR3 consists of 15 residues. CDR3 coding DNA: TGTGCCAGCAGCTTGCTCGGGAGCTCCTACAATGAGCAGTTCTTC. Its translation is CASSLLGSSYNEQFF.

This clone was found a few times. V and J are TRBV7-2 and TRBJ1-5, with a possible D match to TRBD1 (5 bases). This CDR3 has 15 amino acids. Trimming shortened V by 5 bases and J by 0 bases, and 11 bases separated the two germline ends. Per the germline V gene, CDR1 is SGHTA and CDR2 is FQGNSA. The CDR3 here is CASSDSGYSNQPQHF. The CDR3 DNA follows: TGTGCCAGCAGCGATTCAGGGTATAGCAATCAGCCCCAGCATTTT.

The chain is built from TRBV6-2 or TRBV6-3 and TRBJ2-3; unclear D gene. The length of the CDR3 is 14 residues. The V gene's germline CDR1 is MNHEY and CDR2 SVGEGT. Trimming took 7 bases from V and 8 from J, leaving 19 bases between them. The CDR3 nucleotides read TGTGCCAGCACCCCGACCTACTCCACGGGTACGCAGTATTTT. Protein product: CASTPTYSTGTQYF.

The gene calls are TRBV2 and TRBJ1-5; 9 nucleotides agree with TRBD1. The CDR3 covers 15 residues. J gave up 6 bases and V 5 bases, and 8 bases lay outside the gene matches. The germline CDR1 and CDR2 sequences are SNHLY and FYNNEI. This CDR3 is CASSSQTGQGQPQHF. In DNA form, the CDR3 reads TGTGCCAGCAGTTCGCAGACGGGACAGGGTCAGCCCCAGCATTTT.

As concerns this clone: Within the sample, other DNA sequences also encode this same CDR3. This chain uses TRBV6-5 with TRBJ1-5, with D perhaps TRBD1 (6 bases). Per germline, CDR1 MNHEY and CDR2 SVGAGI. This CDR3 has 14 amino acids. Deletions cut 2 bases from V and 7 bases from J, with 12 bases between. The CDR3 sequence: CASSYSRGSQPQHF. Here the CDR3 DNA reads TGTGCCAGCAGTTACAGCAGGGGAAGCCAGCCCCAGCATTTT.

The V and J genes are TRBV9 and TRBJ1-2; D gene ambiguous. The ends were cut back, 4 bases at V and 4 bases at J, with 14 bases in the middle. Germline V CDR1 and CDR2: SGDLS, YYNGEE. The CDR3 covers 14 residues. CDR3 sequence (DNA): TGTGCCAGCAGCCCACGGCGCGGTGGCTATGGCTACACCTTC. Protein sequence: CASSPRRGGYGYTF.

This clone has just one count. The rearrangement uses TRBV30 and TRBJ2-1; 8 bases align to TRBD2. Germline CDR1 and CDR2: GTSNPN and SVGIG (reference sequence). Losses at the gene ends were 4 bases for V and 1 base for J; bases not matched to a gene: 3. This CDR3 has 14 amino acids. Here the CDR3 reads CAWMIAGSYNEQFF. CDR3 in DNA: TGTGCCTGGATGATAGCGGGGTCCTACAATGAGCAGTTCTTC.

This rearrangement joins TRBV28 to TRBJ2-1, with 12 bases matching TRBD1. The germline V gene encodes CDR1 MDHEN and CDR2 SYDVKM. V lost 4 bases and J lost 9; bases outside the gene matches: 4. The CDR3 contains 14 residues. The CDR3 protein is CASSSRDRGREQFF. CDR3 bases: TGTGCCAGCAGTTCCCGGGACAGGGGGCGTGAGCAGTTCTTC.

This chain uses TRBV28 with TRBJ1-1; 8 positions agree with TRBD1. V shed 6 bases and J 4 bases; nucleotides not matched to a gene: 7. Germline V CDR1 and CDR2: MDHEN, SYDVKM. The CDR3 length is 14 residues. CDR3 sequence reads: CASRLDRGGTEAFF. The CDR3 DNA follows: TGTGCCAGCAGGCTAGACAGGGGCGGCACTGAAGCTTTCTTT.

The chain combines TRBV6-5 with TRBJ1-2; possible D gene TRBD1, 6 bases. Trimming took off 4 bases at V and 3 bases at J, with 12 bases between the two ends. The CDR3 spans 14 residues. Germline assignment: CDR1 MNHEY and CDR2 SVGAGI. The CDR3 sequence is CASSSRDIDYGYTF. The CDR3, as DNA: TGTGCCAGCAGTTCCCGGGACATTGACTATGGCTACACCTTC.

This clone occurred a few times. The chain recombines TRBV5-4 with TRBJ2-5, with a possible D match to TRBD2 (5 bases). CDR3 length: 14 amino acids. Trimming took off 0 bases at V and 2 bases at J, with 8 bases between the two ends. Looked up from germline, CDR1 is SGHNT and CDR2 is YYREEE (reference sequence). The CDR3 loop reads CASSLGSGQETQYF. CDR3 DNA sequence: TGTGCCAGCAGCTTGGGGAGCGGACAAGAGACCCAGTACTTC.